This T cell receptor beta chain stems from a study of PD-1 blockade in classical Hodgkin lymphoma. Relapses following autologous stem cell transplantation were seen in all patients, with brentuximab vedotin exposure varying. V was clipped by 0 bases and J by 0 bases, with 10 bases between them. The CDR3 is made up of 15 amino acids. Germline loops: CDR1 SGHNT, CDR2 YYREEE (reference sequence). Libraries were prepared by immunoSEQ multiplex PCR; TCRdb keeps only in-frame clonotypes and omits some of them. The sample consists of tens of thousands of clones, over 70% of them appearing once. V usage is TRBV5-4 and J usage is TRBJ2-7; D remains ambiguous. The TCR was taken from a human donor with classical Hodgkin lymphoma. The material was peripheral blood mononuclear cells (PBMCs), obtained before the second cycle of nivolumab. The CDR3 loop is CASSLDRRSSYEQYF. In nucleotides, the CDR3 is TGTGCCAGCAGCTTGGACCGGCGTTCCTCCTACGAGCAGTACTTC. Together with reference TRBV5-4 and TRBJ2-7, the CDR3 gives the full variable domain: ETGVTQSPTHLIKTRGQQVTLRCSSQSGHNTVSWYQQALGQGPQFIFQYYREEENGRGNFPPRFSGLQFPNYSSELNVNALELDDSALYLCASSLDRRSSYEQYFGPGTRLTVT.